The 22 T cell receptor beta chains listed next were all sequenced from one sample in a study of Ad26.COV2.S vaccination and SARS-CoV-2 variants. Stated treatment: 15 to 20 received Ad26.COV2.S at low or high dose, single or two shots; about 5 received placebo; per-sample allocation not given. Sampling was done on day 63 after the first vaccine or placebo injection. Some clones are missing from TCRdb's copy, which holds only in-frame ones; the method was immunoSEQ multiplex PCR. The sample records approximately 350,000 clones, about 83% being singletons. The input for sequencing was peripheral blood, taken in a trial of Ad26.COV2.S vaccine versus placebo. All receptors come from a person between 18 and 60 years old who received the Ad26.COV2.S COVID-19 vaccine or a placebo.

The genes are TRBV24-1 and TRBJ2-2; D uncertain. The CDR3 has 15 amino acids. The V end was cut by 0 bases, the J end by 1 base, with 5 bases between. Germline V gene sequence: CDR1 KGHDR, CDR2 SFDVKD. This CDR3 reads CATSDLGRNTGELFF. CDR3 DNA sequence: TGTGCCACCAGTGATTTGGGCAGGAACACCGGGGAGCTGTTTTTT.

This chain connects TRBV5-1 to TRBJ1-6; D ambiguous. This CDR3 has 12 amino acids. Germline CDR1 and CDR2: SGHRS and YFSETQ. V lost 1 base, J lost 7 bases, and 3 bases lay in between. The CDR3 loop reads CASSLSNSPLHF. The CDR3 region has the DNA TGCGCCAGCAGCTTGTCCAATTCACCCCTCCACTTT.

The rearrangement links TRBV28 to TRBJ1-4; TRBD1 matches at 8 bases. The ends lost 3 bases at V and 8 bases at J; junction bases unmatched: 8. Per the germline V gene, CDR1 is MDHEN and CDR2 is SYDVKM. There are 15 residues in the CDR3. This CDR3 is CASSFPGQGWEKLFF. CDR3 bases: TGTGCCAGCAGTTTCCCCGGACAGGGATGGGAAAAACTGTTTTTT.

This sequence joins TRBV6-6 and TRBJ2-5; D is unclear. CDR3 size: 15 residues. The germline V and J ends were trimmed by 3 bases and 3 bases, with 14 bases remaining between them. The germline gives CDR1 MNHNY, CDR2 SVGAGI (reference sequence). The CDR3 DNA reads as TGTGCCAGCAGTTATATAGGCGGAACGGAAGAGACCCAGTACTTC. It is translated as CASSYIGGTEETQYF.

The chain is built from TRBV15 and TRBJ2-3; D possibly matches TRBD1 or TRBD2 (5 bases each). Germline-derived CDR1 and CDR2 are LNHNV and YYDKDF (reference sequence). The CDR3 extends over 15 amino acids. The V end lost 1 base, the J end lost 2 bases, and 10 bases lay between the germline ends. As DNA, the CDR3 is TGTGCCACCAGCAGAGGGACGGGGCACACAGATACGCAGTATTTT. Translated, it gives CATSRGTGHTDTQYF.

The chain employs TRBV7-2 and TRBJ2-5, with a weak D call TRBD2 (6 bases). Trimming cost V 4 bases and J 3 bases, with 12 bases left between them. This CDR3 comprises 14 residues. Germline V gene data show CDR1 as SGHTA and CDR2 as FQGNSA. CDR3 sequence: CASSSSGLKETQYF. DNA for the CDR3: TGTGCCAGCAGCTCCTCGGGACTGAAAGAGACCCAGTACTTC.

The chain carries TRBV5-5 and TRBJ2-7; D gene ambiguous. V dropped 1 base and J dropped 2 bases, with 10 bases sitting between them. Germline CDR1 is SGHKS and CDR2 is YYEKEE (reference sequence). The CDR3 is 14 residues long. The CDR3 nucleotides are TGTGCCAGCAGCTTGTACTGGAGACCCTACGAGCAGTACTTC. Residues: CASSLYWRPYEQYF.

In its sample, this clone was seen once. V usage is TRBV12-5 and J usage is TRBJ2-7; 12 bases agree with TRBD2. The CDR3 runs 17 residues. Germline-derived CDR1 and CDR2 are LGHNT and FRNRAP. V was pared by 3 bases and J by 0 bases, with 6 bases of the junction left unmatched. The CDR3 DNA reads TGTGCTAGTGGTTTTGGACTAGCGGGATCTTCCTCCTACGAGCAGTACTTC. Encoded protein: CASGFGLAGSSSYEQYF. The complete variable domain, with remaining parts taken from reference TRBV12-5 and TRBJ2-7, reads DARVTQTPRHKVTEMGQEVTMRCQPILGHNTVFWYRQTMMQGLELLAYFRNRAPLDDSGMPKDRFSAEMPDATLATLKIQPSEPRDSAVYFCASGFGLAGSSSYEQYFGPGTRLTVT.

This rearrangement joins TRBV11-3 to TRBJ1-2, with TRBD1 matching over 8 bases. The CDR3 length is 14 residues. V gave up 5 bases and J gave up 2 bases; unmatched junction bases: 4. CDR1 is SGHNT, CDR2 YENEEA, per germline. CDR3: CASSIRTGNYGYTF. DNA of the CDR3: TGTGCCAGCAGCATACGGACAGGGAACTATGGCTACACCTTC.

CDR3 nucleotides: TGTGCCAGCAGCTTAGCGCAGGGTGTGGGTTCACCCCTCCACTTT. Its translation is CASSLAQGVGSPLHF. The rearrangement joins TRBV7-8 to TRBJ1-6; the D gene is possibly TRBD1 (5 bases). There are 15 residues in the CDR3. The germline CDR1 and CDR2 sequences are SGHVS and FQNEAQ. Trimming pared 0 bases from V and 9 bases from J, leaving 12 bases between.

The V call is TRBV20-1, the J call TRBJ2-3, with D perhaps matching TRBD2 (5 bases). V lost 3 bases and J lost 8, with 18 bases in between. Per the germline V gene, CDR1 is DFQATT and CDR2 is SNEGSKA (reference sequence). The CDR3 sequence is 14 residues long. In nucleotides, the CDR3 is TGCAGTGCTAGTGGATCGGGAAGAGGAGGTACGCAGTATTTT. This encodes CSASGSGRGGTQYF.

V is TRBV6-5 and J is TRBJ2-1, with D possibly being TRBD2 (6 bases). CDR1 and CDR2 (germline): MNHEY, SVGAGI. The CDR3 contains 15 residues. Trimming removed 5 bases at V and 4 bases at J, with 15 bases between. The CDR3 loop reads CASSIPGTGYNEQFF. The CDR3 nucleotides are TGTGCCAGCAGTATACCCGGGACTGGATACAATGAGCAGTTCTTC.

The gene calls are TRBV4-1 and TRBJ1-1; TRBD1 agrees at 8 bases. The CDR3 runs to 13 residues. J was trimmed by 7 bases and V by 4 bases; bases with no gene match: 5. Germline CDR1 reads MGHRA; CDR2 reads YSYEKL. The CDR3 DNA reads as TGCGCCAGCAGCCTAAGACAGGGGATTGAAGCTTTCTTT. This translates into CASSLRQGIEAFF.

This clone was seen just once. The V gene is TRBV4-2, the J gene TRBJ1-6; no definite D call. The CDR3 has 13 amino acids. Trimming left V 0 bases short and J 6 bases short, with 3 bases between. The germline CDR1 and CDR2 sequences are LGHNA and YNFKEQ. The CDR3 DNA follows: TGTGCCAGCAGCCAAGAGCGTAATTCACCCCTCCACTTT. Its translation: CASSQERNSPLHF.

V is TRBV11-2 and J is TRBJ2-2, with a possible D match to TRBD1 (7 bases). Germline V gene lookup returns CDR1 SGHAT and CDR2 FQNNGV. The CDR3 covers 14 residues. The ends were cut back, 8 bases at V and 0 bases at J, with 10 bases in the middle. Here the CDR3 reads CASGGGANTGELFF. The CDR3, as DNA: TGTGCCAGCGGAGGGGGCGCGAACACCGGGGAGCTGTTTTTT.

The rearrangement uses TRBV11-1 and TRBJ2-7, with 7 positions matching TRBD2. CDR1 is SGHAT and CDR2 is FQDESV in the germline V gene (reference sequence). The CDR3 has 14 amino acids. The V and J ends lost 6 bases and 5 bases, in that order; junction bases with no gene match: 10. CDR3 amino acids: CASSFGLVGHEQYF. The CDR3 region has the DNA TGTGCCAGCAGTTTTGGACTAGTCGGCCACGAGCAGTACTTC.

This chain joins TRBV5-6 and TRBJ1-1, with D unclear. Germline CDR1 and CDR2: SGHDT and YYEEEE. The V end lost 4 bases, the J end lost 4 bases, and 8 bases lay between the germline ends. CDR3 length equals 12 residues. CDR3 loop: CASSPWGTEAFF. The CDR3 coding sequence is TGTGCCAGCAGCCCGTGGGGCACTGAAGCTTTCTTT. Based on the CDR3 plus reference TRBV5-6 and TRBJ1-1, the full variable domain is DAGVTQSPTHLIKTRGQQVTLRCSPKSGHDTVSWYQQALGQGPQFIFQYYEEEERQRGNFPDRFSGHQFPNYSSELNVNALLLGDSALYLCASSPWGTEAFFGQGTRLTVV.

In this sample, this clone turned up a few times. In DNA, the CDR3 is TGTGCCAGCAGTAGGGGACAGGGGGTTTACGAGCAGTACTTC. Its translation: CASSRGQGVYEQYF. The genes are TRBV6-5 and TRBJ2-7; TRBD1 aligns across 11 bases. CDR1 and CDR2 from the germline V gene are MNHEY and SVGAGI. This CDR3 has 14 residues. V lost 5 bases to trimming and J lost 4 bases; unmatched junction nucleotides: 4.

This rearrangement joins TRBV7-9 to TRBJ1-5, with unresolved D. V was trimmed by 5 bases and J by 5 bases, leaving 13 bases between them. The CDR3 length is 14 residues. Germline CDR1 and CDR2: SEHNR and FQNEAQ (reference sequence). CDR3 nucleotide sequence: TGTGCCAGCAGCCCATCCGGGTGGGATCAGCCCCAGCATTTT. Translation: CASSPSGWDQPQHF.

The J gene is TRBJ1-1, the V gene TRBV19, with TRBD1 as a possible D gene (6 bases). This CDR3 is 14 amino acids long. Trimming stripped 5 bases from V and 1 base from J, with 11 bases between. CDR1 and CDR2 from the germline V gene are LNHDA and SQIVND (reference sequence). This chain's CDR3 is CASSLGTSNTEAFF. The CDR3 DNA follows: TGTGCCAGTAGTTTAGGGACATCGAACACTGAAGCTTTCTTT.

V gene TRBV19 combines with J gene TRBJ1-1; D uncertain. This CDR3 has 13 amino acids. CDR1 is LNHDA and CDR2 is SQIVND in the germline V gene (reference sequence). Trimming left V 3 bases short and J 3 bases short, with 8 bases between. The CDR3, as DNA: TGTGCCAGTAGTATCGGGGTGTACACTGAAGCTTTCTTT. Translated, it gives CASSIGVYTEAFF.

V is TRBV6-6 and J is TRBJ1-6, with TRBD1 as a possible D gene (5 bases). With 2 bases removed from V and 7 bases from J, the gap between germline ends came to 6 bases. The CDR3 spans 13 residues. From germline, CDR1 is MNHNY and CDR2 SVGAGI (reference sequence). CDR3 sequence reads: CASSYRGNSPLHF. CDR3 nucleotide sequence: TGTGCCAGCAGTTACAGGGGAAATTCACCCCTCCACTTT.